A single sample is the source of the 24 T cell receptor beta chains below, sequenced in a study of blood T cell repertoires in COVID-19 (dated by TCRdb to 2018 to 2021). Library preparation used the immunoSEQ multiplex PCR assay. The source is immuneACCESS, and TCRdb retained only in-frame sequences with V and J called. Part of the clones is not carried over; for the studies checked, unresolved V genes explain less than half of this, and the remainder is unexplained. The sample includes 150,000 to 200,000 clones, with about 90% observed a single time. The top ten clones comprise about 1.2% of the sample. Specimen: PBMCs or T cells enriched from blood (not recorded which). These receptors were collected from a human donor with acute COVID-19. The donor label of this sample is uncertain.

CDR3 amino acids: CASSQDVPAGEHTQYF. CDR3 nucleotides: TGCGCCAGCAGCCAAGATGTCCCGGCGGGGGAGCATACGCAGTATTTT. The chain has TRBV4-3 and TRBJ2-3, with 7 positions matching TRBD2. Germline V gene data show CDR1 as LGHNA and CDR2 as YSLEER. V lost 0 bases, J lost 7 bases, and 10 bases stayed unmatched. This CDR3 is 16 amino acids long.

This chain connects TRBV7-9 to TRBJ2-3; TRBD2 agrees at 13 bases. The V segment lost 4 bases and the J segment 4 bases; nucleotides outside the gene matches: 5. Germline values: CDR1 SEHNR, CDR2 FQNEAQ (reference sequence). The CDR3 totals 16 residues. The CDR3 DNA sequence: TGTGCCAGCAGCTCCAGGGGACTAGCGGGGTCAGATACGCAGTATTTT. This sequence encodes CASSSRGLAGSDTQYF.

V gene TRBV9 combines with J gene TRBJ1-2; 8 nucleotides match TRBD1. Trimming removed 3 bases from V and 7 bases from J; junction bases left unmatched: 8. The CDR3 consists of 14 residues. Germline lookup yields CDR1 SGDLS and CDR2 YYNGEE. The CDR3 nucleotides are TGTGCCAGCAGCGAAAAGGACAGGGTGGGTGGCTACACCTTC. Its translation is CASSEKDRVGGYTF.

The chain is built from TRBV6-5 and TRBJ1-2; D possibly corresponds to TRBD1 (5 bases). The CDR3 extends over 14 amino acids. Germline CDR1 MNHEY, CDR2 SVGAGI. The germline V and J ends were trimmed by 4 bases and 6 bases, with 15 bases remaining between them. DNA of the CDR3: TGTGCCAGCAGTTTCCGAGGTGCGGGGGATGGCTACACCTTC. Protein sequence: CASSFRGAGDGYTF.

Details on this clone: A junction boundary mismatches the germline segment, possibly from a read error. This rearrangement joins TRBV5-4 to TRBJ2-7; TRBD1 matches 8 bases. The CDR3 spans 13 residues. Germline CDR1 is SGHNT and CDR2 is YYREEE (reference sequence). DNA of the CDR3: TGTGCCAGCAGCTTGGCTCAACAGGGGGTATTCCACTTC. It encodes CASSLAQQGVFHF.

V is TRBV24-1 and J is TRBJ2-1; TRBD2 agrees at 7 bases. CDR3 length: 11 residues. With V trimmed by 6 bases and J by 14 bases, 6 bases remained unmatched. The germline CDR1 and CDR2 sequences are KGHDR and SFDVKD. CDR3 nucleotide sequence: TGTGCCACCAGTATTCGGGGGGTGAAGTTCTTC. The encoded protein is CATSIRGVKFF.

On this clone itself: The junction does not match germline at one end; this may be a read error. The V gene is TRBV15, the J gene TRBJ1-5, with D maybe TRBD1 (5 bases). Germline lookup yields CDR1 LNHNV and CDR2 YYDKDF (reference sequence). CDR3 size: 16 residues. The chain's CDR3 is CATSGDLGGWVQPQHF. In DNA form, the CDR3 reads TGTGCCACCAGCGGAGACCTGGGGGGATGGGTTCAGCCCCAGCATTTT.

The gene calls are TRBV6-5 and TRBJ2-2, with 10 bases lining up with TRBD2. This CDR3 contains 15 residues. From germline, CDR1 is MNHEY and CDR2 SVGAGI. The V segment lost 2 bases and the J segment 6 bases; nucleotides outside the gene matches: 3. The CDR3 loop reads CASSYRTSGPGELFF. CDR3 DNA: TGTGCCAGCAGTTACCGGACTAGCGGCCCCGGGGAGCTGTTTTTT.

V gene TRBV6-2 or TRBV6-3 combines with J gene TRBJ2-1; 8 bases map to TRBD1. There are 11 residues in the CDR3. The junction had 4 bases not matched to a gene; V was cut back by 6 bases and J by 12 bases. Germline CDR1 MNHEY, CDR2 SVGEGT. This chain's CDR3 is CASSHDRGQFF. The CDR3 nucleotides read TGTGCCAGCAGCCATGACAGGGGGCAGTTCTTC.

This rearrangement joins TRBV7-9 to TRBJ2-7; tentative D call: TRBD2 (7 bases). The CDR3 sequence is 15 residues long. Germline CDR1 is SEHNR and CDR2 is FQNEAQ (reference sequence). Trimming removed 2 bases from V and 5 bases from J, with 16 bases in between. In DNA, the CDR3 is TGTGCCAGCAGCTTAAGTGGGGGGGCACCCCACGAGCAGTACTTC. This sequence encodes CASSLSGGAPHEQYF.

V gene TRBV10-3 combines with J gene TRBJ2-3; TRBD2 matches at 7 bases. V shed 6 bases and J 1 base; nucleotides not matched to a gene: 7. The CDR3 totals 15 residues. Germline V gene lookup returns CDR1 ENHRY and CDR2 SYGVKD. In DNA, the CDR3 is TGTGCCATCAGGGAAAGCGGGGTAGGCACAGATACGCAGTATTTT. As protein: CAIRESGVGTDTQYF.

The V and J genes are TRBV30 and TRBJ2-5, with 8 bases identical to TRBD1. CDR3 length: 12 residues. V was pared by 6 bases and J by 5 bases, with 5 bases of the junction left unmatched. Germline-derived CDR1 and CDR2 are GTSNPN and SVGIG (reference sequence). The chain's CDR3 is CACGQGAETQYF. The CDR3 DNA follows: TGTGCCTGTGGACAGGGCGCGGAGACCCAGTACTTC.

The rearrangement uses TRBV5-5 and TRBJ2-1, with a tentative D call TRBD2 (5 bases). The length of the CDR3 is 15 residues. The V end lost 1 base, the J end lost 4 bases, and 12 bases lay between the germline ends. The germline CDR1 and CDR2 sequences are SGHKS and YYEKEE (reference sequence). Here the CDR3 reads CASSLSPAGYNEQFF. The CDR3 region has the DNA TGTGCCAGCAGCTTGAGTCCCGCGGGTTACAATGAGCAGTTCTTC. Drawing the rest from reference TRBV5-5 and TRBJ2-1, the complete variable domain is DAGVTQSPTHLIKTRGQQVTLRCSPISGHKSVSWYQQVLGQGPQFIFQYYEKEERGRGNFPDRFSARQFPNYSSELNVNALLLGDSALYLCASSLSPAGYNEQFFGPGTRLTVL.

This chain uses TRBV6-5 with TRBJ2-1; TRBD2 is a possible D gene (6 bases). This CDR3 has 16 amino acids. Between the trimmed V and J ends, which lost 0 bases and 7 bases, there was a span of 16 bases. Germline CDR1 MNHEY, CDR2 SVGAGI. This CDR3 reads CASSYSGGVGGNEQFF. In DNA, the CDR3 is TGTGCCAGCAGTTACTCAGGCGGGGTGGGGGGAAATGAGCAGTTCTTC.

This clone was counted between two and nine times. The chain is built from TRBV7-9 and TRBJ1-3; D perhaps matches TRBD1 (5 bases). CDR1 is SEHNR and CDR2 is FQNEAQ in the germline V gene (reference sequence). With 1 base removed from V and 3 bases from J, the gap between germline ends came to 7 bases. CDR3 length: 14 amino acids. CDR3 loop: CASSLVQGGNTIYF. CDR3 nucleotides: TGTGCCAGCAGCTTAGTCCAGGGTGGAAACACCATATATTTT.

V gene TRBV12-5 combines with J gene TRBJ1-4; 7 bases match TRBD1. V dropped 6 bases and J dropped 17; count of bases not matched to a gene: 15. CDR1 and CDR2 (germline): LGHNT, FRNRAP. The CDR3 length is 13 residues. The CDR3 nucleotides read TGTGCTAGTGGCCCTTACTTCGACAGGGTGTCCTTTTTT. Protein sequence: CASGPYFDRVSFF.

This clone was detected once. CDR3 region: CASSPGQGVGEQYF. The CDR3 bases are TGTGCCAGCAGCCCGGGACAGGGAGTGGGCGAGCAGTACTTC. The J gene is TRBJ2-7, the V gene TRBV5-5; 9 bases match TRBD1. With 4 bases clipped from V and 6 bases from J, the junction kept 8 bases outside the gene matches. In germline, CDR1 is SGHKS, CDR2 YYEKEE (reference sequence). The CDR3 runs to 14 residues.

The chain combines TRBV2 with TRBJ1-2; D is undetermined. CDR1 is SNHLY and CDR2 is FYNNEI in the germline V gene. V was shortened by 1 base and J by 4 bases, with 4 bases between the two germline ends. The CDR3 length is 12 residues. The DNA for the CDR3 is TGTGCCAGCAGTGAAGACAGCTATGGCTACACCTTC. Its protein product is CASSEDSYGYTF.

The chain employs TRBV11-2 and TRBJ1-4; D gene uncertain. The V gene's germline CDR1 is SGHAT and CDR2 FQNNGV. V was pared by 4 bases and J by 2 bases, with 11 bases between. This CDR3 is built from 15 residues. The CDR3 loop is CASSSQRSTNEKLFF. The DNA of the CDR3 is TGTGCCAGCAGCTCCCAACGTAGTACTAATGAAAAACTGTTTTTT.

This clone was detected only a few times. The same CDR3 arises from other DNA sequences in this sample as well. The chain has TRBV19 and TRBJ1-2, with 12 bases lining up with TRBD1. The germline V gene encodes CDR1 LNHDA and CDR2 SQIVND (reference sequence). There are 15 residues in the CDR3. Trimming cost V 5 bases and J 6 bases; bases outside gene matches: 7. CDR3 DNA: TGTGCCAGTAGTCTGGGACAGGGGGCCGGAGATGGCTACACCTTC. This encodes CASSLGQGAGDGYTF.

This chain connects TRBV7-8 to TRBJ1-2; D remains ambiguous. Germline CDR1 and CDR2: SGHVS and FQNEAQ. V was shortened by 0 bases and J by 7 bases, with 9 bases between the two germline ends. The CDR3 has 13 residues. The CDR3 DNA reads as TGTGCCAGCAGCTTAGCGCTGTCCGGTGGCTACACCTTC. Protein product: CASSLALSGGYTF.

The chain joins TRBV7-2 to TRBJ1-1; TRBD1 might be the D (6 bases). CDR1 is SGHTA, CDR2 FQGNSA, per germline. Trimming left V 5 bases short and J 3 bases short, with 13 bases between. The CDR3 spans 14 residues. The CDR3 region has the DNA TGTGCCAGCAGCCAACGAGGGGGGGACACTGAAGCTTTCTTT. Residues: CASSQRGGDTEAFF.

V and J are TRBV7-9 and TRBJ2-3; 9 positions agree with TRBD2. From germline, CDR1 is SEHNR and CDR2 FQNEAQ (reference sequence). CDR3 length equals 15 residues. Trimming cost V 2 bases and J 2 bases; bases outside gene matches: 2. The CDR3: CASSLLAGFTDTQYF. CDR3 coding DNA: TGTGCCAGCAGCTTACTAGCGGGGTTCACAGATACGCAGTATTTT. Variable domain in full (rest from reference TRBV7-9 and TRBJ2-3): DTGVSQNPRHKITKRGQNVTFRCDPISEHNRLYWYRQTLGQGPEFLTYFQNEAQLEKSRLLSDRFSAERPKGSFSTLEIQRTEQGDSAMYLCASSLLAGFTDTQYFGPGTRLTVL.

The chain employs TRBV7-9 and TRBJ2-5; 8 bases line up with TRBD1. CDR1 and CDR2 from the germline V gene are SEHNR and FQNEAQ (reference sequence). The V segment lost 0 bases and the J segment 3 bases; nucleotides outside the gene matches: 12. The CDR3 covers 18 residues. The CDR3 DNA reads TGTGCCAGCAGCTTAGCGCAGGGCAGGGGGCCGGGGGAAGAGACCCAGTACTTC. Protein product: CASSLAQGRGPGEETQYF.